This T cell receptor (beta chain) is from a study of T cell clones after liver transplantation. For the study at large: Pre-transplant mixed lymphocyte reactions yielded third-party-reactive TCRbeta sequences as comparators for graft-donor-reactive sequences. Standard immunosuppression, with no induction, continued until 12-24 months after transplant. Overall study results and limits: In two subjects, few donor cells limited the measurable donor-reactive repertoire. Graft donor-reactive T cells possibly entered the graft instead of undergoing deletion.

Profiled with immunoSEQ multiplex PCR; TCRdb holds only in-frame clones, not every one. Of some 61,000 clones in the sample, about 70% were seen once. About this clone: Its antigen is still unknown.

The sample consisted of CD4+ T cells from blood, taken at the 22-month timepoint. This sequence originates from a human patient who received a liver transplant. Some T cells may have come from the graft donor.

CDR3 sequence reads: CASGKGAATSTDTQYF. CDR3 nucleotide sequence: TGTGCCAGCGGAAAGGGGGCGGCTACTAGCACAGATACGCAGTATTTT. The rearrangement uses TRBV9 and TRBJ2-3, with TRBD1 matching over 7 bases. The germline CDR1 and CDR2 sequences are SGDLS and YYNGEE. Germline trimming cut 7 bases from V and 0 bases from J; bases unmatched to any gene: 11. This CDR3 has 16 residues.